Listed here is a single T cell receptor (beta chain). The sample is drawn from a study of blood T cell repertoires in COVID-19. Sequencing was performed with immunoSEQ multiplex PCR; in TCRdb, only in-frame clones are kept and a portion is missing. Of about 670,000 clones listed, just under 90% are singletons. The ends lost 5 bases at V and 10 bases at J; junction bases unmatched: 5. The CDR3 runs to 12 residues. The sequenced sample was peripheral blood. The source is a woman aged 18 to 35 with acute or convalescent COVID-19. This chain joins TRBV12-3 or TRBV12-4 and TRBJ2-3; the match to TRBD2 covers 8 bases. The CDR3 nucleotides read TGTGCCAGCAGTCGGGAGGGGTCAGCGCAGTATTTT. As protein: CASSREGSAQYF.